This T cell receptor (beta chain) was obtained from a study of patients and donors after allogeneic stem cell transplantation. TCRdb re-called the RT-PCR reads through MiXCR, storing one row per CDR3 protein. The sample holds roughly 960,000 distinct CDR3 sequences; more than 15% are singletons and the top ten take roughly 6%. The CDR3 totals 14 residues. Germline V lookup: CDR1 SQVTM, CDR2 ANQGSEA. V shed 4 bases and J 7 bases; nucleotides not matched to a gene: 12. The receptor was isolated from a human donor who was either an allogeneic HSCT recipient or a stem cell or donor lymphocyte infusion donor (not recorded which). It is not recorded whose cells these are; they may come from a transplant donor. The specimen sequenced was blood, either unsorted or a sorted T cell fraction (not recorded which). The rearrangement links TRBV29-1 to TRBJ2-7; 8 bases are a match to TRBD1. The DNA of the CDR3 is TGCAGCGTTGCTCCGACAGGGGACCTACTAGAGCAGTACTTC. Protein: CSVAPTGDLLEQYF.